The next 21 T cell receptor beta chains were all read from a single sample in a study of shared clonotypes between healthy human individuals. Clones were read by immunoSEQ multiplex PCR, and TCRdb kept only the in-frame ones, dropping some. The sample consists of about 1,800,000 clones, 85% to 95% of them appearing once. Naive CD8 populations comprised CD45RO-negative cells positively selected for CCR7, excluding terminally differentiated effector memory CD45RA+ cells. Sequencing input: naive CD8+ T cells sorted from blood. These receptors all come from a man between 18 and 29 years old in good health.

The chain carries TRBV19 and TRBJ2-7; no firm D call. The CDR3 spans 15 residues. Looked up from germline, CDR1 is LNHDA and CDR2 is SQIVND (reference sequence). Trimming took 1 base from V and 0 from J, leaving 10 bases between them. CDR3 in DNA: TGTGCCAGTAGTATAGGCGGCTCGAGCTCCTACGAGCAGTACTTC. Residues: CASSIGGSSSYEQYF.

On this clone: Other DNA sequences in this specimen translate into the identical CDR3. The V and J genes are TRBV4-3 and TRBJ2-7, with unresolved D. CDR1 is LGHNA, CDR2 YSLEER, per germline. Trimming cost V 1 base and J 2 bases, with 6 bases left between them. This CDR3 has 13 residues. This CDR3 is CASSQGRAYEQYF. The CDR3 bases are TGCGCCAGCAGCCAAGGACGAGCCTACGAGCAGTACTTC.

On this clone: This sample also contains other DNA sequences that code for the same CDR3. The chain is built from TRBV7-6 and TRBJ1-5, with TRBD1 matching 7 bases. J lost 6 bases, V lost 1 base, and 3 bases had no gene match. This CDR3 contains 14 residues. The germline V gene has CDR1 SGHVS and CDR2 FNYEAQ. In DNA, the CDR3 is TGTGCCAGCAGCTTAGGACAGGGTGGTCAGCCCCAGCATTTT. It is translated as CASSLGQGGQPQHF. Combining the CDR3 with reference TRBV7-6 and TRBJ1-5 gives the whole variable domain GAGVSQSPRYKVTKRGQDVALRCDPISGHVSLYWYRQALGQGPEFLTYFNYEAQQDKSGLPNDRFSAERPEGSISTLTIQRTEQRDSAMYRCASSLGQGGQPQHFGDGTRLSIL.

J is TRBJ2-2 and V is TRBV13; unclear D gene. Trimming pared 7 bases from V and 6 bases from J, leaving 15 bases between. The CDR3 length is 14 residues. The V gene's germline CDR1 is PRHDT and CDR2 FYEKMQ (reference sequence). CDR3 sequence: CASTKENRPGELFF. Written as DNA, the CDR3 is TGTGCCAGCACCAAAGAAAACAGACCCGGGGAGCTGTTTTTT.

This rearrangement joins TRBV6-5 to TRBJ1-2; perhaps TRBD1 as D (6 bases). V gave up 0 bases and J gave up 4 bases, with 15 bases separating them. The CDR3 length is 16 residues. In germline, CDR1 is MNHEY, CDR2 SVGAGI. The DNA for the CDR3 is TGTGCCAGCAGTTACTCTATAGGACAGAAGATCTATGGCTACACCTTC. Its translation: CASSYSIGQKIYGYTF.

The count of this clone is one. The rearrangement joins TRBV14 to TRBJ1-2; the D gene is possibly TRBD1 (5 bases). V shed 0 bases and J shed 4 bases, with 15 bases lying between them. Germline V CDR1 and CDR2: SGHDN, FVKESK. This CDR3 region has 16 residues. CDR3 sequence: CASSQEPQGRPYGYTF. CDR3 nucleotide sequence: TGTGCCAGCAGCCAAGAACCGCAGGGTCGTCCCTATGGCTACACCTTC.

The chain recombines TRBV13 with TRBJ1-1, with 9 bases identical to TRBD1. This CDR3 has 16 residues. CDR1 and CDR2 (germline): PRHDT, FYEKMQ (reference sequence). The junction had 8 bases not matched to a gene; V was cut back by 5 bases and J by 1 base. The CDR3 DNA reads TGTGCCAGCAGCCCTCGCACAGGGGGCACGAACACTGAAGCTTTCTTT. Encoded protein: CASSPRTGGTNTEAFF. The full variable domain, its missing parts supplied by reference TRBV13 and TRBJ1-1, is AAGVIQSPRHLIKEKRETATLKCYPIPRHDTVYWYQQGPGQDPQFLISFYEKMQSDKGSIPDRFSAQQFSDYHSELNMSSLELGDSALYFCASSPRTGGTNTEAFFGQGTRLTVV.

The chain recombines TRBV5-8 with TRBJ1-2; D might be TRBD1 (5 bases). Germline CDR1 and CDR2: SGHTS and YDEGEE. The CDR3 has 16 residues. V gave up 0 bases and J gave up 5 bases, with 17 bases separating them. Here the CDR3 reads CASSLEGQGKGYGYTF. CDR3 nucleotide sequence: TGTGCCAGCAGCTTGGAGGGGCAGGGCAAAGGGTATGGCTACACCTTC. The full variable domain, rest sourced from reference TRBV5-8 and TRBJ1-2, is EAGVTQSPTHLIKTRGQQATLRCSPISGHTSVYWYQQALGLGLQFLLWYDEGEERNRGNFPPRFSGRQFPNYSSELNVNALELEDSALYLCASSLEGQGKGYGYTFGSGTRLTVV.

The table lists this clone with a count of one. The chain has TRBV5-6 and TRBJ2-3, with TRBD2 matching 8 bases. CDR1 SGHDT and CDR2 YYEEEE come from the germline V gene. V lost 2 bases, J lost 5 bases, and 7 bases stayed unmatched. The CDR3 extends over 15 amino acids. The CDR3 reads CASSFSSGSLDTQYF. In DNA, the CDR3 is TGTGCCAGCAGCTTCTCAAGCGGGAGTCTAGATACGCAGTATTTT.

This chain links TRBV15 with TRBJ2-7, with D perhaps assigned TRBD1 or TRBD2 (5 bases each). V gave up 3 bases and J gave up 5 bases, with 17 bases separating them. This CDR3 is 15 amino acids long. The germline CDR1 and CDR2 sequences are LNHNV and YYDKDF (reference sequence). CDR3 nucleotide sequence: TGTGCCACCAGCAGCCTATTCGGGACCTTCGACGAGCAGTACTTC. Translated: CATSSLFGTFDEQYF.

The gene calls are TRBV30 and TRBJ2-1, with a tentative D call TRBD2 (6 bases). Germline values: CDR1 GTSNPN, CDR2 SVGIG (reference sequence). This CDR3 region has 15 residues. V lost 5 bases to trimming and J lost 0 bases, with 14 bases between them. CDR3 amino acids: CAWDDWRGSYNEQFF. The CDR3 coding sequence is TGTGCCTGGGACGATTGGCGGGGCTCCTACAATGAGCAGTTCTTC.

The chain uses TRBV5-6 and TRBJ2-5; TRBD1 matches 11 bases. The germline V gene has CDR1 SGHDT and CDR2 YYEEEE. The CDR3 length is 16 residues. Germline trimming cut 0 bases from V and 4 bases from J; bases unmatched to any gene: 5. The CDR3 DNA follows: TGTGCCAGCAGCTTGGATCGTGGGACAGGGGGAGAGACCCAGTACTTC. Its protein is CASSLDRGTGGETQYF.

The sample holds one count of this clone. The J gene is TRBJ2-7, the V gene TRBV29-1; 10 positions agree with TRBD2. In germline, CDR1 is SQVTM, CDR2 ANQGSEA. CDR3 length: 14 amino acids. V gave up 5 bases and J gave up 0 bases; unmatched junction bases: 4. CDR3 region: CSVLWTSGSYEQYF. The CDR3 bases are TGCAGCGTTCTATGGACTAGCGGCTCCTACGAGCAGTACTTC.

Regarding this clone: Other DNA sequences in this specimen translate into the identical CDR3. This chain links TRBV27 with TRBJ2-7; D is perhaps TRBD2 (6 bases). Between the trimmed V and J ends, which lost 0 bases and 6 bases, there was a span of 9 bases. The germline CDR1 and CDR2 sequences are MNHEY and SMNVEV (reference sequence). CDR3 size: 13 residues. The CDR3 loop is CASSLSSGGEQYF. The CDR3 DNA follows: TGTGCCAGCAGTTTATCTTCCGGGGGCGAGCAGTACTTC.

This clone was counted once. Other DNA sequences from this sample encode an identical CDR3 as well. V and J are TRBV28 and TRBJ2-7; no definite D call. The germline CDR1 and CDR2 sequences are MDHEN and SYDVKM. Deletions cut 5 bases from V and 3 bases from J, with 11 bases between. The CDR3 spans 13 residues. The CDR3 is CASSGTGSYEQYF. The CDR3 DNA is TGTGCCAGCAGTGGAACGGGCAGCTACGAGCAGTACTTC. The whole variable domain, remainder taken from reference TRBV28 and TRBJ2-7, is DVKVTQSSRYLVKRTGEKVFLECVQDMDHENMFWYRQDPGLGLRLIYFSYDVKMKEKGDIPEGYSVSREKKERFSLILESASTNQTSMYLCASSGTGSYEQYFGPGTRLTVT.

The rearrangement uses TRBV7-8 and TRBJ2-1, with 10 bases identical to TRBD2. Losses at the gene ends were 5 bases for V and 8 bases for J; bases not matched to a gene: 12. The CDR3 runs to 16 residues. Germline V gene sequence: CDR1 SGHVS, CDR2 FQNEAQ. CDR3: CASSPVASGSIYEQFF. In DNA, the CDR3 is TGTGCCAGCAGCCCAGTAGCTAGCGGGAGTATCTATGAGCAGTTCTTC.

In this sample, this clone turned up once. The V gene is TRBV28, the J gene TRBJ2-7; no clear D. Germline CDR1 reads MDHEN; CDR2 reads SYDVKM. The CDR3 extends over 12 amino acids. Between the trimmed V and J ends, which lost 5 bases and 1 base, there was a span of 6 bases. CDR3: CASSMGSYEQYF. The CDR3 coding sequence is TGTGCCAGCAGTATGGGTTCCTACGAGCAGTACTTC.

V usage is TRBV7-8 and J usage is TRBJ2-3; D call uncertain. V shed 10 bases and J shed 0 bases, with 14 bases lying between them. The CDR3 has 14 residues. Germline loops: CDR1 SGHVS, CDR2 FQNEAQ. DNA for the CDR3: TGTGCCACTCATTACGGCAGTAGCACAGATACGCAGTATTTT. Translated, it gives CATHYGSSTDTQYF.

The chain joins TRBV10-2 to TRBJ1-4; 8 nucleotides align to TRBD1. The CDR3 length is 15 residues. V was pared by 6 bases and J by 6 bases, with 9 bases of the junction left unmatched. Germline V lookup: CDR1 WSHSY, CDR2 SAAADI. The CDR3 region is CASRSFQQGDEKLFF. CDR3 nucleotides: TGCGCCAGCAGGAGTTTCCAACAGGGGGATGAAAAACTGTTTTTT.

V usage is TRBV27 and J usage is TRBJ2-7; weak D call: TRBD1 (6 bases). The V gene lost 0 bases and the J gene lost 2 bases, with 11 bases spanning the gap. Germline values: CDR1 MNHEY, CDR2 SMNVEV (reference sequence). This CDR3 has 15 amino acids. The CDR3 is CASSLSPDSPYEQYF. Written as DNA, the CDR3 is TGTGCCAGCAGTTTATCGCCGGACAGCCCCTACGAGCAGTACTTC.

The rearrangement joins TRBV11-2 to TRBJ2-1; 10 nucleotides line up with TRBD1. CDR3 length: 12 amino acids. The V gene end was trimmed by 5 bases and the J gene end by 15 bases; junction bases not matched to a gene: 7. From germline, CDR1 is SGHAT and CDR2 FQNNGV. The CDR3 spells CASSQDRGRWFF. DNA of the CDR3: TGTGCCAGCAGCCAAGACAGGGGGCGATGGTTCTTC.